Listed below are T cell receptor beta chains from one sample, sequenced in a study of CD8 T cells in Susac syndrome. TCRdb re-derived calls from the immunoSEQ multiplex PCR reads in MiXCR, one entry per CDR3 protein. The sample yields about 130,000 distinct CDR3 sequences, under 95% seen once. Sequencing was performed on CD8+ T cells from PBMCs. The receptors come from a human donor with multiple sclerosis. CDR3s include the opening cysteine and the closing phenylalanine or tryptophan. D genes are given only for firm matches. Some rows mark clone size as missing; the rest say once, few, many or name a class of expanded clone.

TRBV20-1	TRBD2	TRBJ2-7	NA	CSATHGAGGYYEQYF	TGCAGTGCTACCCACGGTGCGGGAGGGTATTACGAGCAGTACTTC
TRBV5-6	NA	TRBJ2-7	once	CASSFFTGAYEQYF	TGTGCCAGCAGCTTTTTCACAGGCGCCTACGAGCAGTACTTC
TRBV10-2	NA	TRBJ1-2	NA	CASNGVVGGYTF	TGCGCCAGCAATGGAGTTGTTGGCGGCTACACCTTC
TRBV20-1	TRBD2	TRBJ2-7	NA	CSARSIAGSYEQYF	TGCAGTGCTAGGTCGATAGCGGGCTCCTACGAGCAGTACTTC
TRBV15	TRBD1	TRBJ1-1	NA	CATSRDSIGTGHEAFF	TGTGCCACCAGCAGAGATTCAATAGGGACAGGCCATGAAGCTTTCTTT
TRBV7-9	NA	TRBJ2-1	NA	CASSLGDWNEQFF	TGTGCCAGCAGCTTAGGAGACTGGAATGAGCAGTTCTTC
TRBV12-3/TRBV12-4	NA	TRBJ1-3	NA	CASSSLGEGVGNTIYF	TGTGCCAGCAGTTCATTAGGAGAGGGGGTTGGCAACACCATATATTTT
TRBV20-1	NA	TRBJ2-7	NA	CSARGLDRNYEQYF	TGCAGTGCTAGAGGCTTGGACAGAAACTACGAGCAGTACTTC
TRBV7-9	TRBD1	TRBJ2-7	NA	CASSPPGTGVSYEQYF	TGTGCCAGCAGCCCTCCCGGGACAGGGGTATCCTACGAGCAGTACTTC
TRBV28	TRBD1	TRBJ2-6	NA	CASITGTGPFGGANVLTF	TGTGCCAGTATCACCGGGACAGGCCCCTTCGGGGGGGCCAACGTCCTGACTTTC